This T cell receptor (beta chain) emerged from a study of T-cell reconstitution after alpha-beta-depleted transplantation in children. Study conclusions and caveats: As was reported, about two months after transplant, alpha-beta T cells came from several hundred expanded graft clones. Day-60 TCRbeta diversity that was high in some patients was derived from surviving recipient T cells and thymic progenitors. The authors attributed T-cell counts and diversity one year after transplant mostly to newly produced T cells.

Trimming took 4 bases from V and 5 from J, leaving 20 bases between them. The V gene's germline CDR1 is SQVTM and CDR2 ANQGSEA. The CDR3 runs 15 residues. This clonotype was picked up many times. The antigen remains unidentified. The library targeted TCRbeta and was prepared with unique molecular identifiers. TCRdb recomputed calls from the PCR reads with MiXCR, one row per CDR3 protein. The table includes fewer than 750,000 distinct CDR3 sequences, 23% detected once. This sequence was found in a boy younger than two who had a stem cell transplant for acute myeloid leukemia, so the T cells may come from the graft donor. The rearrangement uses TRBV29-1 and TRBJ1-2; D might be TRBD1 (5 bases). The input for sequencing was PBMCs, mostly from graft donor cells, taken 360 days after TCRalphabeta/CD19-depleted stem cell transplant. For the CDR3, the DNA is TGCAGCGTTGTAAGCTTAGCCAGGGTTGAGTATGGCTACACCTTC. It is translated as CSVVSLARVEYGYTF.